The entry below describes one TCR beta chain. Its antigen is currently unknown. Sequencing used immunoSEQ multiplex PCR; TCRdb keeps in-frame clones, though not all of them. The sample has 1,100,000 or so clones; approximately 80% are singletons. These data belong to a study of shared clonotypes between healthy human individuals. Study results and limitations: Sorted-subset sequencing was shown by rarefaction to be incomplete despite large depth.

CDR1 and CDR2 from the germline V gene are SGHTA and FQGNSA. The ends were cut back, 5 bases at V and 5 bases at J, with 22 bases in the middle. The CDR3 is 16 residues long. Material for sequencing was memory CD4+ T cells from PBMCs. As for subset: CD45RA-negative fraction. The chain joins TRBV7-2 to TRBJ2-7; unclear D gene. The sequence was collected from a man between 18 and 29 years old in good health. Some clones in this sample may be carry-over from other donors' samples. CDR3 in amino acids: CASSLRPSPRIDEQYF. The CDR3 nucleotides are TGTGCCAGCAGCCTCCGACCGTCTCCTCGGATAGACGAGCAGTACTTC.